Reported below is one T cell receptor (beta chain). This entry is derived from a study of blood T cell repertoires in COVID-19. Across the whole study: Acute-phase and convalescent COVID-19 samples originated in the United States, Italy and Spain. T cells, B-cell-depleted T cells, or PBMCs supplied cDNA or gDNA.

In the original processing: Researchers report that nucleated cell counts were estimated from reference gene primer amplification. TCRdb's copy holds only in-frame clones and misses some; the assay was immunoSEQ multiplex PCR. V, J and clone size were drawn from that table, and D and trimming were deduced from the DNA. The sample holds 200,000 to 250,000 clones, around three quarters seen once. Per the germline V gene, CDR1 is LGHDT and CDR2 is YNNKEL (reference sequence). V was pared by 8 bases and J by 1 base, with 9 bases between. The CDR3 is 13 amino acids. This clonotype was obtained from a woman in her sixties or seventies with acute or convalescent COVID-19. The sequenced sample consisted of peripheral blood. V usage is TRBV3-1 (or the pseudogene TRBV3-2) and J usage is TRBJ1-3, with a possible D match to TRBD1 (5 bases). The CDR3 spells CASAGVSGNTIYF. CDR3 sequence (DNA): TGTGCCAGCGCGGGGGTATCTGGAAACACCATATATTTT.